This T cell receptor beta chain is drawn from a study of prognosis after radiotherapy for stage I lung cancer. Study-level information: Medical inoperability was considered to apply to all enrolled non-small cell lung cancer patients.

Points from the study as a whole: It was reported that patients with metastases and those without them differed in TRBV and TRBJ gene usage.

Trimming removed 4 bases from V and 2 bases from J, with 13 bases in between. The CDR3 runs 15 residues. Germline V gene sequence: CDR1 SGHKS, CDR2 YYEKEE (reference sequence). This clonotype came up many times. Its antigen is not identified. Amplification of TCR beta CDR3 from genomic DNA used two-round multiplex PCR. First-round PCR, the initial amplification, used primers specific to each TRBV and TRBJ gene. Each CDR3 protein is one row after TCRdb ran MiXCR on the multiplex PCR reads. Of around 26,000 distinct CDR3 sequences listed, 46% are singletons. The source of this sequence is a donor of 50 years or more with non-small cell lung cancer. The chain uses TRBV5-5 and TRBJ2-1; maybe TRBD2 (5 bases). The sequencing here drew on PBMCs, taken before or after stereotactic body radiation therapy (not recorded which). The CDR3 coding sequence is TGTGCCAGCAGCCCCGGACTTTTTCCCTACAATGAGCAGTTCTTC. It encodes CASSPGLFPYNEQFF.